This record concerns one T cell receptor (beta chain) sequence. Its antigen is still unknown. This CDR3 is also generated by other DNA sequences in the sample. Each subset's genomic DNA was shared equally among a number of immunoSEQ plates. Sequencing used immunoSEQ multiplex PCR; TCRdb keeps in-frame clones, though not all of them. This table holds hundreds of thousands of clones, around 95% found once. Naive CD8 cells lacked CD45RO, underwent positive selection for CCR7 and left out terminally differentiated effector memory CD45RA+ cells. The CDR3 is 11 amino acids. Trimming removed 10 bases from V and 4 bases from J, with 12 bases in between. CDR1 SGHNT and CDR2 YYREEE come from the germline V gene (reference sequence). The sample comes from a study of shared clonotypes between healthy human individuals. Study outcomes and limitations: Generation probability values for non-shared clonotypes were lower than those for clonotypes shared by all four donors.

The sequencing sample was made of naive CD8+ T cells sorted from blood. V is TRBV5-4 and J is TRBJ2-7, with unresolved D. The clonotype was recovered from a woman aged 25-40 years in good health. The CDR3 protein is CASSGPYEQYF. In DNA form, the CDR3 reads TGTGCCTCCTCTGGCCCATACGAGCAGTACTTC.